These 30 T cell receptor beta chains share one sample of origin, sequenced in a study of cytomegalovirus exposure and HLA in healthy donors. The PCR was carried out with 60 Vbeta primers and 13 Jbeta primers. Only in-frame clones appear in the TCRdb table, and some are missing; sequencing was by immunoSEQ multiplex PCR. The repertoire holds over 200,000 clones, 77% seen once, with around 2.8% in the top ten. Material: PBMCs. These receptors all come from a woman between 55 and 75 years old in good health and CMV-seropositive.

In its sample, this clone was seen a few times. The rearrangement links TRBV5-4 to TRBJ1-1, with 8 positions matching TRBD1. CDR3 length equals 16 residues. Germline loops: CDR1 SGHNT, CDR2 YYREEE (reference sequence). Unmatched junction bases numbered 5, after V lost 0 bases and J lost 1 base. The DNA for the CDR3 is TGTGCCAGCAGCTTGGGACAGGGGCCACGGAACACTGAAGCTTTCTTT. It encodes CASSLGQGPRNTEAFF.

This chain connects TRBV6-1 to TRBJ2-5; D possibly corresponds to TRBD2 (6 bases). The CDR3 loop spans 11 amino acids. The V gene lost 11 bases and the J gene lost 11 bases, with 18 bases spanning the gap. Germline V gives CDR1 MNHNS, CDR2 SASEGT. CDR3 residues: CAADVGGRQYF. As DNA, the CDR3 is TGTGCCGCGGACGTCGGGGGACGGCAGTACTTC.

This chain links TRBV10-3 with TRBJ2-4; 9 bases are shared with TRBD1. J gave up 6 bases and V 6 bases, and 3 bases lay outside the gene matches. The CDR3 sequence is 13 residues long. Germline assignment: CDR1 ENHRY and CDR2 SYGVKD. The CDR3 sequence: CAIRGQGGNIQYF. The CDR3 nucleotides are TGTGCCATCAGGGGACAGGGTGGAAACATTCAGTACTTC.

The chain links TRBV18 to TRBJ1-4; D not certain. V lost 1 base and J 8 bases, leaving 8 bases between the germline ends. The length of the CDR3 is 13 residues. Germline loops: CDR1 KGHSH, CDR2 LQKENI. CDR3 in DNA: TGTGCCAGCTCACCACTTATGGAGGAAAAACTGTTTTTT. The encoded protein is CASSPLMEEKLFF.

About this clone: The germline gene is not matched at one end of the junction; a read error may be the cause. The rearrangement links TRBV7-9 to TRBJ2-7; 7 nucleotides match TRBD2. Germline CDR1 SEHNR, CDR2 FQNEAQ (reference sequence). The length of the CDR3 is 11 residues. The chain's CDR3 is CSSSLDGRRYF. CDR3 coding DNA: TGTTCCAGCAGCTTAGACGGGAGGAGGTACTTC.

This clone appeared a few times. This sequence joins TRBV11-2 and TRBJ2-2, with D possibly matching TRBD1 (6 bases). Germline V gene data show CDR1 as SGHAT and CDR2 as FQNNGV. The CDR3 covers 14 residues. Trimming shortened V by 5 bases and J by 3 bases, and 10 bases separated the two germline ends. CDR3 nucleotide sequence: TGTGCCAGCAGCAGGGGGTGGGACACCGGGGAGCTGTTTTTT. Its protein is CASSRGWDTGELFF.

The rearrangement links TRBV4-1 to TRBJ2-1, with 9 bases aligning to TRBD2. Looked up from germline, CDR1 is MGHRA and CDR2 is YSYEKL. V lost 0 bases and J lost 7; bases outside the gene matches: 4. This CDR3 is 15 amino acids long. The CDR3 is CASSQDRTSENEQFF. DNA of the CDR3: TGCGCCAGCAGCCAAGATCGGACTAGCGAAAATGAGCAGTTCTTC.

A single count supports this clone. The rearrangement links TRBV6-1 to TRBJ2-3; no definite D call. Germline V gene sequence: CDR1 MNHNS, CDR2 SASEGT. This CDR3 is built from 13 residues. The ends were cut back, 4 bases at V and 6 bases at J, with 11 bases in the middle. The DNA for the CDR3 is TGTGCCAGCAGTGCCGGTGCGGCCGATACGCAGTATTTT. Protein product: CASSAGAADTQYF.

The sample holds a few counts of this clone. The chain couples TRBV5-1 to TRBJ1-4; 8 bases match TRBD1. CDR3 length equals 16 residues. Trimming removed 1 base from V and 5 bases from J; junction bases left unmatched: 7. Germline CDR1 and CDR2: SGHRS and YFSETQ. The CDR3 bases are TGCGCCAGCAGCTTGCTACCAGGGGGCGCGAATGAAAAACTGTTTTTT. This translates into CASSLLPGGANEKLFF.

About this clone: Other nucleotide sequences in the sample specify the same CDR3. The CDR3 spells CASSGETGRYGYTF. As DNA, the CDR3 is TGTGCCAGCAGCGGTGAGACAGGAAGGTATGGCTACACCTTC. The rearrangement joins TRBV7-2 to TRBJ1-2, with D possibly matching TRBD1 (6 bases). Germline V lookup: CDR1 SGHTA, CDR2 FQGNSA. The CDR3 covers 14 residues. V was clipped by 5 bases and J by 5 bases, with 15 bases between them.

The chain uses TRBV6-1 and TRBJ1-2; perhaps TRBD1 as D (6 bases). CDR1 is MNHNS and CDR2 is SASEGT in the germline V gene. The CDR3 length is 14 residues. V gave up 3 bases and J gave up 4 bases, with 12 bases separating them. The CDR3 protein is CASSEGASGYGYTF. The CDR3 DNA reads as TGTGCCAGCAGTGAGGGGGCTTCTGGCTATGGCTACACCTTC.

This clone was seen a few times. Written as DNA, the CDR3 is TGTGCCAGCAGTTACTCGGGTGGGGGGGCGAGTGGCTACACCTTC. It encodes CASSYSGGGASGYTF. V gene TRBV6-5 combines with J gene TRBJ1-2, with D possibly TRBD1 on 6 matching bases. The CDR3 extends over 15 amino acids. V dropped 0 bases and J dropped 7 bases, with 15 bases sitting between them. The germline V gene has CDR1 MNHEY and CDR2 SVGAGI.

This clone was detected only a few times. CDR3 sequence: CASSSGQGAAGYTF. The CDR3 coding sequence is TGCGCCAGCAGCTCGGGACAGGGGGCCGCTGGCTACACCTTC. V usage is TRBV5-1 and J usage is TRBJ1-2; 12 positions match TRBD1. This CDR3 has 14 amino acids. The V and J ends lost 3 bases and 7 bases, in that order; junction bases with no gene match: 4. Per germline, CDR1 SGHRS and CDR2 YFSETQ.

The chain is built from TRBV7-9 and TRBJ2-3; D might be TRBD2 (6 bases). V was trimmed by 2 bases and J by 6 bases, leaving 15 bases between them. Looked up from germline, CDR1 is SEHNR and CDR2 is FQNEAQ (reference sequence). The CDR3 runs to 15 residues. CDR3 nucleotides: TGTGCCAGCAGCTTACTACTAGCAAATTACGATACGCAGTATTTT. Its protein is CASSLLLANYDTQYF.

The CDR3 region has the DNA TGCAGCGTCCTATTTCGGGGACAACGCCAAGGGGACTATGGCTACACCTTC. Translating gives CSVLFRGQRQGDYGYTF. The chain recombines TRBV29-1 with TRBJ1-2; perhaps TRBD1 as D (6 bases). The germline CDR1 and CDR2 sequences are SQVTM and ANQGSEA. The CDR3 consists of 17 residues. The ends were cut back, 6 bases at V and 3 bases at J, with 26 bases in the middle.

V usage is TRBV6-6 and J usage is TRBJ2-5; no clear D. This CDR3 is built from 14 residues. V was shortened by 2 bases and J by 4 bases, with 11 bases between the two germline ends. Germline CDR1 is MNHNY and CDR2 is SVGAGI (reference sequence). CDR3 loop: CASSYVELGETQYF. For the CDR3, the DNA is TGTGCCAGCAGTTACGTCGAACTTGGAGAGACCCAGTACTTC.

As DNA, the CDR3 is TGTGCCAGCGCCATCCGTAGCGGACAATACGATGAGCAGTTCTTC. This translates into CASAIRSGQYDEQFF. The chain has TRBV5-4 and TRBJ2-1; D may be TRBD2 (6 bases). There are 15 residues in the CDR3. Germline V gives CDR1 SGHNT, CDR2 YYREEE (reference sequence). Trimming pared 7 bases from V and 8 bases from J, leaving 22 bases between.

This clone was detected only a few times. In DNA, the CDR3 is TGCGCCAGCAGCTTAAGCACCCGCTCCTACGAGCAGTACTTC. Amino acids: CASSLSTRSYEQYF. The chain links TRBV5-1 to TRBJ2-7; D gene ambiguous. CDR3 size: 14 residues. Looked up from germline, CDR1 is SGHRS and CDR2 is YFSETQ. V lost 2 bases and J 0 bases, leaving 9 bases between the germline ends. The full variable domain, rest sourced from reference TRBV5-1 and TRBJ2-7, is KAGVTQTPRYLIKTRGQQVTLSCSPISGHRSVSWYQQTPGQGLQFLFEYFSETQRNKGNFPGRFSGRQFSNSRSEMNVSTLELGDSALYLCASSLSTRSYEQYFGPGTRLTVT.

The CDR3 protein is CSVEDLGTGGAINYGYTF. CDR3 DNA sequence: TGCAGCGTTGAAGATTTAGGGACAGGGGGAGCAATCAACTATGGCTACACCTTC. This chain connects TRBV29-1 to TRBJ1-2, with 11 nucleotides matching TRBD1. Germline V gene lookup returns CDR1 SQVTM and CDR2 ANQGSEA. J was trimmed by 2 bases and V by 0 bases; bases with no gene match: 11. This CDR3 region has 18 residues.

As concerns this clone: Germline is not matched at one junction end, which may reflect a read error. The CDR3 reads CTSSQEGGAGALNLEQYF. CDR3 nucleotide sequence: TGCACCAGCAGCCAAGAAGGTGGTGCGGGGGCGCTTAACTTGGAGCAGTACTTC. V usage is TRBV4-1 and J usage is TRBJ2-7, with D maybe TRBD2 (7 bases). The CDR3 sequence is 18 residues long. The V gene's germline CDR1 is MGHRA and CDR2 YSYEKL.

The chain has TRBV2 and TRBJ2-1, with TRBD2 as a possible D gene (7 bases). V was pared by 0 bases and J by 8 bases, with 17 bases between. The CDR3 extends over 16 amino acids. Germline V gene sequence: CDR1 SNHLY, CDR2 FYNNEI. The CDR3 reads CASSEALTGGPDEQFF. In DNA form, the CDR3 reads TGTGCCAGCAGTGAAGCGCTAACGGGGGGCCCGGATGAGCAGTTCTTC.

The V and J genes are TRBV13 and TRBJ2-3; D may be TRBD2 (6 bases). V was trimmed by 6 bases and J by 1 base, leaving 11 bases between them. Germline-derived CDR1 and CDR2 are PRHDT and FYEKMQ (reference sequence). CDR3 length: 14 amino acids. The CDR3 is CASRALARTDTQYF. In nucleotides, the CDR3 is TGTGCCAGCAGAGCCCTAGCGCGCACAGATACGCAGTATTTT.

The V call is TRBV5-4, the J call TRBJ2-2; possibly TRBD1 for D (5 bases). V lost 0 bases to trimming and J lost 3 bases, with 9 bases between them. This CDR3 region has 15 residues. The germline V gene encodes CDR1 SGHNT and CDR2 YYREEE (reference sequence). CDR3 sequence (DNA): TGTGCCAGCAGCTTGGGTCAGGGCGACACCGGGGAGCTGTTTTTT. Translating gives CASSLGQGDTGELFF.

In regard to this clone: The same CDR3 also results from other DNA sequences found in this sample. This chain uses TRBV5-1 with TRBJ1-2, with TRBD1 identical over 8 bases. Trimming took 4 bases from V and 2 from J; bases not matched to a gene: 4. Germline V gives CDR1 SGHRS, CDR2 YFSETQ. The CDR3 totals 14 residues. The CDR3 DNA is TGCGCCAGCAGCCCTGGACAGGGCAACTATGGCTACACCTTC. It codes for CASSPGQGNYGYTF.

The chain recombines TRBV28 with TRBJ2-5; 11 positions match TRBD2. J lost 5 bases, V lost 4 bases, and 9 bases had no gene match. CDR1 and CDR2 (germline): MDHEN, SYDVKM. The CDR3 spans 16 residues. The CDR3: CASSSSGGSLWETQYF. The CDR3 DNA sequence: TGTGCCAGCAGTTCTAGCGGGGGGTCACTTTGGGAGACCCAGTACTTC.

The J gene is TRBJ1-1, the V gene TRBV30; D call uncertain. Germline V gene data show CDR1 as GTSNPN and CDR2 as SVGIG (reference sequence). Trimming removed 3 bases from V and 8 bases from J, with 10 bases in between. The CDR3 covers 11 residues. This CDR3 reads CAWRGAREAFF. CDR3 DNA: TGTGCCTGGAGAGGAGCGCGAGAAGCTTTCTTT.

V usage is TRBV7-2 and J usage is TRBJ2-1, with 7 bases fitting TRBD2. V trimming: 2 bases; J trimming: 0 bases; junction bases outside the gene matches: 4. The CDR3 is 16 residues long. The germline V gene has CDR1 SGHTA and CDR2 FQGNSA. Here the CDR3 reads CASSLFGGSSYNEQFF. CDR3 DNA: TGTGCCAGCAGCTTATTTGGCGGGAGCTCCTACAATGAGCAGTTCTTC.

This clone is a singleton in its sample. The chain uses TRBV19 and TRBJ2-5; the match to TRBD2 covers 8 bases. CDR1 is LNHDA and CDR2 is SQIVND in the germline V gene (reference sequence). This CDR3 is built from 15 residues. V shed 4 bases, J shed 7 bases, and the junction held 11 bases outside the gene matches. The CDR3 DNA reads as TGTGCCAGTAGTAGTTCGATTGGGCGGGGGGTGACCCAGTACTTC. Amino acids: CASSSSIGRGVTQYF.

Note on this clone: The junction departs from germline at one end; a sequencing error may be responsible. This sequence joins TRBV27 and TRBJ1-2; weak D call: TRBD1 (6 bases). This CDR3 is 14 amino acids long. Germline assignment: CDR1 MNHEY and CDR2 SMNVEV (reference sequence). CDR3 nucleotide sequence: TGTGCCAGCAGTCGACGGGAACAGGGTTATGACTACACCTTC. This gives the protein CASSRREQGYDYTF.

This chain connects TRBV5-3 to TRBJ1-3, with D unresolved. TRBV5-3 is recorded as an ORF, its role being uncertain. The length of the CDR3 is 14 residues. Deletions cut 1 base from V and 0 bases from J, with 5 bases between. The CDR3 protein is CARSLPDSGNTIYF. The CDR3 DNA reads as TGTGCCAGAAGCTTGCCAGACTCTGGAAACACCATATATTTT.